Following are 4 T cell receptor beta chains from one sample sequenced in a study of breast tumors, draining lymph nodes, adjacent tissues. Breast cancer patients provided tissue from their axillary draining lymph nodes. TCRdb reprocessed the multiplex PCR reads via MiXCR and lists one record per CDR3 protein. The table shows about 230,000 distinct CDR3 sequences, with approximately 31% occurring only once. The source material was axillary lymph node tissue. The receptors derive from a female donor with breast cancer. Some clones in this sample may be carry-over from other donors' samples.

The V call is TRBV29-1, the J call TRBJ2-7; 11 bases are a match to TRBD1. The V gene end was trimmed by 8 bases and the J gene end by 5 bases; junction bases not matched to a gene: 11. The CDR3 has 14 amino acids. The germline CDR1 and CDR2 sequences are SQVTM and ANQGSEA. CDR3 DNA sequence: TGCAGCACGGAGGGACAGGGGGTGAGCAACGAGCAGTACTTC. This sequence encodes CSTEGQGVSNEQYF.

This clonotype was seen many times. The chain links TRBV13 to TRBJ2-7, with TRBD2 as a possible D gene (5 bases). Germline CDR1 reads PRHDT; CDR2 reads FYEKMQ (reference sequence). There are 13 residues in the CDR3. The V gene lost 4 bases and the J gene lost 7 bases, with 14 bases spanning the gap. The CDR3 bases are TGTGCCAGCAGCTGGCACGTGGAGCGGGAGCAGTACTTC. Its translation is CASSWHVEREQYF. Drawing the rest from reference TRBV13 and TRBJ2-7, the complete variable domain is AAGVIQSPRHLIKEKRETATLKCYPIPRHDTVYWYQQGPGQDPQFLISFYEKMQSDKGSIPDRFSAQQFSDYHSELNMSSLELGDSALYFCASSWHVEREQYFGPGTRLTVT.

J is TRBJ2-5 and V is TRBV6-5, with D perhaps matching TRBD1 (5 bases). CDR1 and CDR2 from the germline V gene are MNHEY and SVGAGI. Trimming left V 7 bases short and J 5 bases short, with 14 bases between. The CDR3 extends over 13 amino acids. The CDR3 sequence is CASTSGHMETQYF. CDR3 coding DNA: TGTGCCAGCACCTCCGGACACATGGAGACCCAGTACTTC.

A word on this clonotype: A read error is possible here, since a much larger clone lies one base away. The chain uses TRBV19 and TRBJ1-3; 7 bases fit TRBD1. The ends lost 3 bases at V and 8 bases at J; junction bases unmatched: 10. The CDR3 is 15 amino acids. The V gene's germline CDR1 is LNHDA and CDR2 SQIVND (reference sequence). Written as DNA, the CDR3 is TGTGCCAGTAGTATCCGCCGGGACAGAGGAGACACCATATATTTT. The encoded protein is CASSIRRDRGDTIYF.